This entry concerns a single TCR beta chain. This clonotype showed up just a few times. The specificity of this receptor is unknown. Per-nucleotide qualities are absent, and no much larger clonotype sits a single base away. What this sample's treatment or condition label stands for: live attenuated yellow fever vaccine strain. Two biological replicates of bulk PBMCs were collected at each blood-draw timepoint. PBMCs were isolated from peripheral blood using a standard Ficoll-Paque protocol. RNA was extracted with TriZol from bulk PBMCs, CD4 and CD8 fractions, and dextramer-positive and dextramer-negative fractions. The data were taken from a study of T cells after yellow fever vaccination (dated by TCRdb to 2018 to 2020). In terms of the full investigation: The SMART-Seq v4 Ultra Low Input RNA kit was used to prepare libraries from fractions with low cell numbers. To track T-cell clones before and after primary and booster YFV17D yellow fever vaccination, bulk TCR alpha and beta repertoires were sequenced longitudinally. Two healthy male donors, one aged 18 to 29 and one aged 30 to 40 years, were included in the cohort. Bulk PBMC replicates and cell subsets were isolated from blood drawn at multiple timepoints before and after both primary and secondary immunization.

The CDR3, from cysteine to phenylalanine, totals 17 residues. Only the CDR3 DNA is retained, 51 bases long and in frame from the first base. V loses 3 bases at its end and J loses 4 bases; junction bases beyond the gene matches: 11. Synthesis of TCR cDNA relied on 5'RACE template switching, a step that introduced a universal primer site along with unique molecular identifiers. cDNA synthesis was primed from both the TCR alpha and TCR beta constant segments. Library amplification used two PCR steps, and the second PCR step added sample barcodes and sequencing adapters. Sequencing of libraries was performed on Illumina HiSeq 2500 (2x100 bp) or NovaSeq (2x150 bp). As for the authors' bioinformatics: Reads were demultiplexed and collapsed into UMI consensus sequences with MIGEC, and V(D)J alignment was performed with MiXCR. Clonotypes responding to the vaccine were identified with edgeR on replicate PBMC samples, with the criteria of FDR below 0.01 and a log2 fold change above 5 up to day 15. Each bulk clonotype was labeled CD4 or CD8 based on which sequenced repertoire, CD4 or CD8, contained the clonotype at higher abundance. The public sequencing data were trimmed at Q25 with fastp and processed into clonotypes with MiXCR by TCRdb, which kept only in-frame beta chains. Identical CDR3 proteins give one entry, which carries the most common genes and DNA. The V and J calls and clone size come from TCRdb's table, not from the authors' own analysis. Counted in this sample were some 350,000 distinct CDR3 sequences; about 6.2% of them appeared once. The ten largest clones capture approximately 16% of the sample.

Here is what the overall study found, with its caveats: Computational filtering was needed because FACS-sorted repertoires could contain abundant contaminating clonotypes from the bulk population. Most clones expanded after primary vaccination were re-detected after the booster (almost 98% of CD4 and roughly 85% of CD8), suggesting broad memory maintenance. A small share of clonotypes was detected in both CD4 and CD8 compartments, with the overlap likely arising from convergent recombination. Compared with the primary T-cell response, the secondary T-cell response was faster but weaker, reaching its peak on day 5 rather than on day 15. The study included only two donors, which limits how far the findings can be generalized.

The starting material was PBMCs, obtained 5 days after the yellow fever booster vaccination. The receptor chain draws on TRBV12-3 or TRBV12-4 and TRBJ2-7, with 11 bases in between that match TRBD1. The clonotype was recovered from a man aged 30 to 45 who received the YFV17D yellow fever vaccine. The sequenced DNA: TGTGCCAGCAGTTTGGGCCCACCGGGACAGGGGGAATACGAGCAGTACTTC. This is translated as CASSLGPPGQGEYEQYF.